The 17 T cell receptor beta chains presented below share a single source sample, sequenced in a study of identical twins (dated by TCRdb to the mid-2010s). Library method: 5' RACE. The instrument was an Illumina HiSeq 2000. Through fastp at Q25 and MiXCR, TCRdb rebuilt clones from the public reads, retaining in-frame beta chains. Entries that share a CDR3 protein sequence are merged under the most common genes and DNA. The sample data list 1.5 million to 2 million distinct CDR3 sequences, and roughly 35% of these were observed just once. The ten largest account for approximately 0.25% of the sample. Sequences were obtained from cord blood. These receptors all stem from a newborn girl in good health.

This clonotype was observed a handful of times. This chain connects TRBV19 to TRBJ2-1, with D perhaps matching TRBD1 (5 bases). V lost 3 bases to trimming and J lost 9 bases, with 18 bases between them. This CDR3 has 15 amino acids. Germline assignment: CDR1 LNHDA and CDR2 SQIVND (reference sequence). The CDR3 reads CASSMNTGSRGEQFF. For the CDR3, the DNA is TGTGCCAGTAGTATGAACACAGGCAGTCGTGGTGAGCAGTTCTTC.

CDR3 residues: CSARLGGQMNTEAFF. The CDR3, as DNA: TGCAGTGCTAGATTGGGGGGGCAAATGAACACTGAAGCTTTCTTT. The V gene is TRBV20-1, the J gene TRBJ1-1, with a possible D match to TRBD1 (6 bases). Germline lookup yields CDR1 DFQATT and CDR2 SNEGSKA (reference sequence). Trimming took 2 bases from V and 0 from J, leaving 13 bases between them. The CDR3 runs 15 residues.

The chain joins TRBV2 to TRBJ1-2, with a weak D call TRBD1 (6 bases). Trimming left V 5 bases short and J 4 bases short, with 14 bases between. The CDR3 extends over 14 amino acids. Germline CDR1 SNHLY, CDR2 FYNNEI. The CDR3 DNA reads TGTGCCAGCAGTCCCGACAGGTCCTCCTATGGCTACACCTTC. Translation: CASSPDRSSYGYTF.

To note about this clonotype: The junction departs from germline at one end; a sequencing error may be responsible. V and J are TRBV4-1 and TRBJ1-2; 7 nucleotides match TRBD1. This CDR3 region has 15 residues. The V gene's germline CDR1 is MGHRA and CDR2 YSYEKL. Here the CDR3 reads CASSQDGTANYGHTF. As DNA, the CDR3 is TGCGCCAGCAGCCAAGATGGGACAGCTAACTATGGCCACACCTTC.

The chain links TRBV7-2 to TRBJ1-2, with TRBD1 as a possible D gene (5 bases). The CDR3 covers 12 residues. In germline, CDR1 is SGHTA, CDR2 FQGNSA. V gave up 4 bases and J gave up 8 bases, with 11 bases separating them. CDR3 DNA sequence: TGTGCCAGCAGCTCTCTACAGGAGGGCTACACCTTC. Protein product: CASSSLQEGYTF.

In this sample, this clonotype turned up many times. The gene calls are TRBV13 and TRBJ2-1; TRBD2 matches 7 bases. Germline V gene data show CDR1 as PRHDT and CDR2 as FYEKMQ (reference sequence). This CDR3 contains 16 residues. The trim removed 2 bases at V and 2 bases at J, leaving 6 bases unmatched. The CDR3 region has the DNA TGTGCCAGCAGCTTATGGGAGGGAACCCCCTACAATGAGCAGTTCTTC. Translated, it gives CASSLWEGTPYNEQFF.

The V gene is TRBV21-1, the J gene TRBJ2-2; whether TRBD1, the table's D call, matches the DNA was not checked. TRBV21-1 constitutes a pseudogene. The CDR3 runs to 16 residues. This CDR3 reads CAQVYRDRVITGELFF. The CDR3 coding sequence is TGTGCCCAAGTATACCGGGACAGGGTGATTACCGGGGAGCTGTTTTTT.

The chain employs TRBV11-2 and TRBJ2-5; 8 bases line up with TRBD2. Gene TRBJ2-7 matches the end of the DNA better, so the J call may be wrong. Germline loops: CDR1 SGHAT, CDR2 FQNNGV. The CDR3 is 17 amino acids. The CDR3 DNA is TGTGCCAGCAGCTTAAGCCTTGGGACTAGTGGGGCCCACGAGCAGTACTTC. Its protein is CASSLSLGTSGAHEQYF.

This chain links TRBV20-1 with TRBJ1-1; D call uncertain. Trimming removed 0 bases at V and 1 base at J, with 9 bases between. The germline V gene encodes CDR1 DFQATT and CDR2 SNEGSKA (reference sequence). This CDR3 is built from 14 residues. This CDR3 reads CSAREGHSNTEAFF. Written as DNA, the CDR3 is TGCAGTGCTAGAGAGGGCCACTCGAACACTGAAGCTTTCTTT.

Of note for this clonotype: A read error may explain this, as a much larger clone is one base away. The chain couples TRBV20-1 to TRBJ2-7, with TRBD2 matching 13 bases. The CDR3 is made up of 14 amino acids. Germline V gene lookup returns CDR1 DFQATT and CDR2 SNEGSKA (reference sequence). The V and J ends lost 5 bases and 3 bases, in that order; junction bases with no gene match: 4. The CDR3 protein is CSAGGLAGVYEQYF. The CDR3 DNA follows: TGCAGTGCTGGAGGACTAGCGGGAGTCTACGAGCAGTACTTC.

This clonotype was detected only a few times. V usage is TRBV4-2 and J usage is TRBJ2-3; 10 bases line up with TRBD2. Germline V gives CDR1 LGHNA, CDR2 YNFKEQ. V trimming: 5 bases; J trimming: 5 bases; junction bases outside the gene matches: 7. The CDR3 consists of 15 residues. The CDR3 nucleotides read TGTGCCAGCAGCTCAGCGGGGGGGCCGGGAGATACGCAGTATTTT. Translation gives CASSSAGGPGDTQYF.

The chain recombines TRBV25-1 with TRBJ1-1; 8 bases are a match to TRBD1. Germline CDR1 is MGHDK and CDR2 is SYGVNS. Unmatched junction bases numbered 3, after V lost 2 bases and J lost 4 bases. This CDR3 has 14 amino acids. This CDR3 reads CASSEVGQGTEAFF. The CDR3 bases are TGTGCCAGCAGTGAAGTCGGACAGGGCACTGAAGCTTTCTTT.

This clonotype appeared a few times. The genes are TRBV5-1 and TRBJ1-6; tentatively, D is TRBD1 (5 bases). The germline V gene encodes CDR1 SGHRS and CDR2 YFSETQ. V shed 0 bases and J shed 10 bases, with 14 bases lying between them. The length of the CDR3 is 15 residues. In nucleotides, the CDR3 is TGCGCCAGCAGCTTGGGCAGAGGGGACGGCTCACCCCTCCACTTT. It encodes CASSLGRGDGSPLHF. Based on the CDR3 plus reference TRBV5-1 and TRBJ1-6, the full variable domain is KAGVTQTPRYLIKTRGQQVTLSCSPISGHRSVSWYQQTPGQGLQFLFEYFSETQRNKGNFPGRFSGRQFSNSRSEMNVSTLELGDSALYLCASSLGRGDGSPLHFGNGTRLTVT.

This rearrangement joins TRBV29-1 to TRBJ2-3; D is possibly TRBD2 (5 bases). V was shortened by 8 bases and J by 0 bases, with 18 bases between the two germline ends. Per the germline V gene, CDR1 is SQVTM and CDR2 is ANQGSEA. CDR3 size: 15 residues. The CDR3 loop reads CSTSHASSSTDTQYF. In DNA, the CDR3 is TGCAGCACTAGTCACGCGTCGTCTAGCACAGATACGCAGTATTTT.

This sequence joins TRBV20-1 and TRBJ1-1; TRBD1 agrees at 8 bases. Unmatched junction bases numbered 15, after V lost 6 bases and J lost 6 bases. The germline gives CDR1 DFQATT, CDR2 SNEGSKA (reference sequence). This CDR3 spans 15 amino acids. CDR3 region: CSATRQGRVGAEAFF. The DNA of the CDR3 is TGCAGTGCCACCCGACAGGGGAGGGTCGGCGCTGAAGCTTTCTTT.

This chain connects TRBV7-9 to TRBJ1-1; D not resolved. Deletions cut 3 bases from V and 3 bases from J, with 14 bases between. From germline, CDR1 is SEHNR and CDR2 FQNEAQ (reference sequence). The CDR3 loop spans 15 amino acids. Here the CDR3 DNA reads TGTGCCAGCAGCTTCGGACGGGCGGTGTACACTGAAGCTTTCTTT. Amino acid sequence: CASSFGRAVYTEAFF. Drawing the rest from reference TRBV7-9 and TRBJ1-1, the complete variable domain is DTGVSQNPRHKITKRGQNVTFRCDPISEHNRLYWYRQTLGQGPEFLTYFQNEAQLEKSRLLSDRFSAERPKGSFSTLEIQRTEQGDSAMYLCASSFGRAVYTEAFFGQGTRLTVV.

This clonotype is a singleton in its sample. The chain joins TRBV29-1 to TRBJ1-1; maybe TRBD1 (5 bases). The CDR3 has 12 amino acids. V gave up 2 bases and J gave up 4 bases, with 8 bases separating them. Germline V gene lookup returns CDR1 SQVTM and CDR2 ANQGSEA. The CDR3 here is CSVEYGGTEAFF. In DNA, the CDR3 is TGCAGCGTTGAATACGGGGGCACTGAAGCTTTCTTT.